These 15 T cell receptor beta chains came from one sample sequenced in a study of T cells expressing NK-cell markers. Following a re-call of the 5' RACE reads, TCRdb has one entry per CDR3 protein and lacks DNA. The repertoire table contains 350,000 to 400,000 distinct CDR3 sequences. Material for sequencing was blood T cells: a sorted CD56 or NKG2C T cell subset, CD4+ or CD8+ T cells, or bulk PBMC T cells (not recorded which). The receptor source for this set is a woman aged 45-65 years in good health.

The chain employs TRBV5-6 and TRBJ1-1; TCRdb indicates TRBD1, and absent DNA this call remains unverified. Germline CDR1 SGHDT, CDR2 YYEEEE. CDR3 size: 14 residues. The CDR3 protein is CASSPGPGATEAFF. Using reference TRBV5-6 and TRBJ1-1 for the parts outside the CDR3, the full variable domain is DAGVTQSPTHLIKTRGQQVTLRCSPKSGHDTVSWYQQALGQGPQFIFQYYEEEERQRGNFPDRFSGHQFPNYSSELNVNALLLGDSALYLCASSPGPGATEAFFGQGTRLTVV.

The chain combines TRBV20-1 with TRBJ2-7; TCRdb outputs TRBD1, but without DNA this stays unchecked. The germline V gene encodes CDR1 DFQATT and CDR2 SNEGSKA (reference sequence). This CDR3 is built from 14 residues. The CDR3 protein is CSATGQGVRYEQYF.

This chain joins TRBV20-1 and TRBJ2-3; TCRdb returns TRBD2, unconfirmable since there is no DNA. The CDR3 is made up of 14 amino acids. Germline V lookup: CDR1 DFQATT, CDR2 SNEGSKA (reference sequence). This CDR3 reads CSARVLAGGPAQYF.

J is TRBJ2-7 and V is TRBV20-1; TCRdb indicates TRBD1, and absent DNA this call remains unverified. The CDR3 is 14 amino acids. Germline values: CDR1 DFQATT, CDR2 SNEGSKA (reference sequence). The CDR3 protein is CSASNPYRASEQYF.

The chain carries TRBV5-1 and TRBJ1-2; TCRdb lists TRBD1, though no DNA is available to test this call. This CDR3 is built from 15 residues. Per germline, CDR1 SGHRS and CDR2 YFSETQ. CDR3 sequence reads: CASSPGQDRPHGYTF.

The chain recombines TRBV12-3 or TRBV12-4 with TRBJ2-1; with no DNA, the TCRdb D assignment of TRBD1 cannot be verified. CDR3 length: 15 amino acids. Here the CDR3 reads CASSSRGWGVGEQFF.

The chain combines TRBV5-1 with TRBJ2-7; TCRdb picks TRBD2, but there is no DNA to check that call. The CDR3 totals 14 residues. From germline, CDR1 is SGHRS and CDR2 YFSETQ. CDR3 amino acids: CASSLTREGYEQYF.

The chain links TRBV20-1 to TRBJ2-1; TCRdb indicates TRBD2, and absent DNA this call remains unverified. This CDR3 has 14 residues. The germline CDR1 and CDR2 sequences are DFQATT and SNEGSKA (reference sequence). The CDR3 loop reads CSARKREGRNEQFF.

The chain carries TRBV27 and TRBJ2-5; without DNA, the TCRdb call of TRBD2 cannot be checked. The CDR3 runs 16 residues. From germline, CDR1 is MNHEY and CDR2 SMNVEV (reference sequence). The CDR3 protein is CASSFLAGGPGETQYF.

The chain carries TRBV29-1 and TRBJ2-5. Germline-derived CDR1 and CDR2 are SQVTM and ANQGSEA. The CDR3 has 11 amino acids. The CDR3 sequence: CSVVRVETQYF.

The rearrangement uses TRBV5-5 and TRBJ2-1; TCRdb gives TRBD2 as the D gene, but with no DNA this cannot be confirmed. The CDR3 is made up of 19 amino acids. The germline V gene has CDR1 SGHKS and CDR2 YYEKEE (reference sequence). The CDR3 loop reads CASSLESRGGIPMFNEQFF.

V is TRBV11-2 and J is TRBJ2-3. The CDR3 is 14 amino acids. Germline V gives CDR1 SGHAT, CDR2 FQNNGV. This CDR3 is CASSFEVSTDTQYF.

The V and J genes are TRBV18 and TRBJ1-1; the D call from TCRdb, TRBD1, cannot be confirmed without DNA. The CDR3 runs 15 residues. The V gene's germline CDR1 is KGHSH and CDR2 LQKENI. The CDR3 loop reads CASSPIAGEGSEAFF.

The genes are TRBV4-1 and TRBJ2-2; TCRdb proposes TRBD2, but this gene call is untestable without DNA. The CDR3 is made up of 15 amino acids. CDR1 MGHRA and CDR2 YSYEKL come from the germline V gene. The CDR3: CASSQRSGRDGELFF.

The gene calls are TRBV10-2 and TRBJ2-7; TCRdb reports TRBD2, a call that lacks DNA to check it against. This CDR3 contains 18 residues. CDR1 is WSHSY and CDR2 is SAAADI in the germline V gene. The CDR3 loop is CASSIHSGRVGIAYEQYF.